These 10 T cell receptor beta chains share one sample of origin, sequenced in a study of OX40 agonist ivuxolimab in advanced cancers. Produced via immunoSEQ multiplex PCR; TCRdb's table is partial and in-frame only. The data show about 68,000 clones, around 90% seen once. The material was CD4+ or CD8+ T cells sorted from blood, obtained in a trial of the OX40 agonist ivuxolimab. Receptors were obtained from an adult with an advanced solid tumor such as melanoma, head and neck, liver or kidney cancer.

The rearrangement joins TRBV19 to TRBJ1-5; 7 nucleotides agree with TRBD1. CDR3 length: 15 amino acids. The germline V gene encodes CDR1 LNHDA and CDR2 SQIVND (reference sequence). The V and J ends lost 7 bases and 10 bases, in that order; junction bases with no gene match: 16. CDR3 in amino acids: CASNVMGQTLEPQHF. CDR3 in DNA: TGTGCCAGTAATGTGATGGGACAGACTTTGGAACCCCAGCATTTT.

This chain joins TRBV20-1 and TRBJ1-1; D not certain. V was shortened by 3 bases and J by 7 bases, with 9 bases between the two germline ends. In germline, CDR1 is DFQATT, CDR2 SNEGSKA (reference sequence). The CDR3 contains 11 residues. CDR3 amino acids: CSASGQLEAFF. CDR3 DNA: TGCAGTGCTAGTGGGCAGCTTGAAGCTTTCTTT.

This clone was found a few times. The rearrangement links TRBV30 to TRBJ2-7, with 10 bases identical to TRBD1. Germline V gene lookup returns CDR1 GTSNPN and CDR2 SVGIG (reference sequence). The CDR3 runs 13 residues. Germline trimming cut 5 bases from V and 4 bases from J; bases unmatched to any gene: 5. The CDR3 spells CAWLTGGGYEQYF. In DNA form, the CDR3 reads TGTGCCTGGCTGACAGGGGGCGGTTACGAGCAGTACTTC.

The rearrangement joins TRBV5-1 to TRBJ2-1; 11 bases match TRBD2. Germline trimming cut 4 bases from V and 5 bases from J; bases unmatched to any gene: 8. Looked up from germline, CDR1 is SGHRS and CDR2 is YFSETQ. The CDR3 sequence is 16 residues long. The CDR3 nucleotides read TGCGCCAGCAGCCCCAGAGGGGGACTAGCGGACAATGAGCAGTTCTTC. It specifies CASSPRGGLADNEQFF.

Here the CDR3 reads CASSDSPHSNQPQHF. DNA for the CDR3: TGTGCCAGCAGTGATTCGCCCCATAGCAATCAGCCCCAGCATTTT. The genes are TRBV6-1 and TRBJ1-5; D remains unclear. The CDR3 spans 15 residues. Germline lookup yields CDR1 MNHNS and CDR2 SASEGT. V was pared by 3 bases and J by 0 bases, with 9 bases between.

The CDR3 nucleotides are TGTGCCAGCAGCTTGGGACACCTCCAAGAGACCCAGTACTTC. Its translation is CASSLGHLQETQYF. The gene calls are TRBV13 and TRBJ2-5, with a possible D match to TRBD1 (6 bases). The germline V and J ends were trimmed by 3 bases and 1 base, with 9 bases remaining between them. Germline lookup yields CDR1 PRHDT and CDR2 FYEKMQ (reference sequence). There are 14 residues in the CDR3.

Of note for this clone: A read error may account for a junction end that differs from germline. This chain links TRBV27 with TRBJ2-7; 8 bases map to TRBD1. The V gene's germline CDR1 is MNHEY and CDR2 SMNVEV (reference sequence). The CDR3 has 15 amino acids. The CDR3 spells CASSLSQGDSYEQYF. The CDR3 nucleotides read TGTGCCAGCAGCTTATCACAGGGGGACTCCTACGAGCAGTACTTC.

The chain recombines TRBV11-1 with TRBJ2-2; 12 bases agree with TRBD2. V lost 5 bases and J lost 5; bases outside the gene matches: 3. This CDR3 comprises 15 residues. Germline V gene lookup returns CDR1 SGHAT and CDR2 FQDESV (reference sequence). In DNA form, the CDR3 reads TGTGCCAGCAGCCGTGGACTAGCGGGGACCGGGGAGCTGTTTTTT. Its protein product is CASSRGLAGTGELFF.

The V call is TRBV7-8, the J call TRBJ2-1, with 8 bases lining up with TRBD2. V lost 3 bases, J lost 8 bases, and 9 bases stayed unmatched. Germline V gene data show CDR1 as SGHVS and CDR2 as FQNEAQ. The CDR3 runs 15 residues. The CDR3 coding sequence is TGTGCCAGCAGCTTTTCCGGGAGGGCCGTGGATGAGCAGTTCTTC. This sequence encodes CASSFSGRAVDEQFF. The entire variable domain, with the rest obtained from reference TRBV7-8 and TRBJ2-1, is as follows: GAGVSQSPRYKVAKRGQDVALRCDPISGHVSLFWYQQALGQGPEFLTYFQNEAQLDKSGLPSDRFFAERPEGSVSTLKIQRTQQEDSAVYLCASSFSGRAVDEQFFGPGTRLTVL.

DNA for the CDR3: TGTGCCAGCAGCTTTACAGGGGGCGGTAGCAATCAGCCCCAGCATTTT. It codes for CASSFTGGGSNQPQHF. The genes are TRBV27 and TRBJ1-5, with 9 bases fitting TRBD1. Per germline, CDR1 MNHEY and CDR2 SMNVEV (reference sequence). The V segment lost 6 bases and the J segment 0 bases; nucleotides outside the gene matches: 6. The CDR3 runs 16 residues.